The count of the clone carrying this T cell receptor beta chain is one. These data are taken from a study of CD8 T cells in Susac syndrome. From germline, CDR1 is SEHNR and CDR2 FQNEAQ (reference sequence). V was pared by 5 bases and J by 2 bases, with 13 bases between. The CDR3 consists of 15 residues. cDNA came from roughly 0.47 to 1 ug RNA primed by random hexamers. Using its own MiXCR run on the immunoSEQ multiplex PCR reads, TCRdb lists one record per CDR3 protein. The sample holds about 120,000 distinct CDR3 sequences, approximately 91% seen once. Sequencing of TCR beta drew on CD8+ and CD4+ T cells from blood. Healthy donors were controls matched for age and sex.

This chain connects TRBV7-9 to TRBJ1-5; D is unclear. This TCR came from a human donor in good health. Material for sequencing was CD4+ T cells from PBMCs. The CDR3 DNA is TGTGCCAGCAGCCCGCATGGAGGTGGCAATCAGCCCCAGCATTTT. Translating it yields CASSPHGGGNQPQHF.